A single sample gave rise to the 3 T cell receptor beta chains below, sequenced in a study of post-analysis software for immune sequencing data. These receptors are not linked to any known antigen. Overall study findings and caveats: Patients had higher frequencies than controls of roughly five TRBV segments, including TRBV5-6, TRBV5-1 and TRBV20-1.

Prepared TCR beta cDNA libraries contained unique molecular identifiers. MiXCR, run by TCRdb on the PCR reads, gives a single entry per CDR3 protein. The sample contains about 540,000 distinct CDR3 sequences, around 31% of which appear only once. Material for sequencing was blood. The receptors shown here come from a girl aged 2 to 17 with multiple sclerosis.

The chain links TRBV10-3 to TRBJ2-3; TRBD1 aligns across 9 bases. J gave up 2 bases and V 11 bases, and 5 bases lay outside the gene matches. The CDR3 consists of 13 residues. CDR1 is ENHRY and CDR2 is SYGVKD in the germline V gene. CDR3 bases: TGTGCCGGCAGGACAGGGGTCACAGATACGCAGTATTTT. As protein: CAGRTGVTDTQYF.

To note about this clonotype: A much more abundant neighbour one base away suggests this may be a read error. This chain joins TRBV20-1 and TRBJ2-1; 7 positions match TRBD2. From germline, CDR1 is DFQATT and CDR2 SNEGSKA (reference sequence). There are 15 residues in the CDR3. CDR3 in amino acids: CSARDAASGEGERFF. The CDR3 DNA sequence: TGCAGTGCTAGAGATGCCGCTAGCGGTGAAGGTGAGCGGTTCTTC.

The chain employs TRBV6-5 and TRBJ2-3; 7 bases match TRBD2. The V and J ends lost 0 bases and 6 bases, in that order; junction bases with no gene match: 6. The germline V gene has CDR1 MNHEY and CDR2 SVGAGI. The CDR3 length is 15 residues. CDR3 residues: CASSYSWDSGDTQYF. The CDR3 DNA is TGTGCCAGCAGTTACTCGTGGGATAGCGGGGATACGCAGTATTTT.